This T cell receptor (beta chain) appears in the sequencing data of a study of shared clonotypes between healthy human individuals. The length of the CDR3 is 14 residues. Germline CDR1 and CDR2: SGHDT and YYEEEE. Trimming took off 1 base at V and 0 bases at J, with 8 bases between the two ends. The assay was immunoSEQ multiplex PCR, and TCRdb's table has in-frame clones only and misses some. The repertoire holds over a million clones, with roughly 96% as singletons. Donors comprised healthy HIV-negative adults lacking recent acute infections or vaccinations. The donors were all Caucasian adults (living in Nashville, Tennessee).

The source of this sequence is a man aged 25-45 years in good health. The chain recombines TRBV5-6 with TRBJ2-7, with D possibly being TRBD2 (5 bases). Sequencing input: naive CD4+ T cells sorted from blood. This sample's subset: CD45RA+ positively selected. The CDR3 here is CASSLYSDSYEQYF. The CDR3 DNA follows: TGTGCCAGCAGCTTGTATAGCGACTCCTACGAGCAGTACTTC.